What follows are 27 T cell receptor beta chains derived from one specimen sequenced in a study of blood T cell repertoires in COVID-19. The protocol was immunoSEQ multiplex PCR, while the TCRdb copy is restricted to in-frame clones and leaves out a portion. The sample records approximately 310,000 clones, approximately 85% being singletons. The sample comprised PBMCs or T cells enriched from blood (not recorded which). These receptors all come from a man aged 30-40 years who had recovered from COVID-19.

This rearrangement joins TRBV30 to TRBJ2-2; D unresolved. Germline V gene data show CDR1 as GTSNPN and CDR2 as SVGIG (reference sequence). The CDR3 is made up of 14 amino acids. V dropped 0 bases and J dropped 1 base, with 6 bases sitting between them. CDR3 protein: CAWSVIWNTGELFF. DNA for the CDR3: TGTGCCTGGAGTGTAATCTGGAACACCGGGGAGCTGTTTTTT.

The chain uses TRBV10-1 and TRBJ1-2; D possibly corresponds to TRBD1 (5 bases). Germline CDR1 is WNHNN and CDR2 is SYGVQD (reference sequence). V shed 6 bases and J shed 4 bases, with 12 bases lying between them. The CDR3 has 13 residues. Here the CDR3 reads CASSEDSLYGYTF. The CDR3 DNA sequence: TGCGCCAGCAGCGAAGACAGTCTCTATGGCTACACCTTC.

The chain links TRBV3-1 (or the pseudogene TRBV3-2) to TRBJ2-1; D not resolved. The CDR3 length is 18 residues. Germline CDR1 is LGHDT and CDR2 is YNNKEL (reference sequence). V lost 2 bases to trimming and J lost 2 bases, with 19 bases between them. This CDR3 is CASSQIRSPTGPYNEQFF. The CDR3 nucleotides read TGTGCCAGCAGCCAAATTCGGTCCCCCACCGGTCCCTACAATGAGCAGTTCTTC.

J is TRBJ2-2 and V is TRBV19, with D maybe TRBD1 (5 bases). This CDR3 is built from 14 residues. V was trimmed by 3 bases and J by 2 bases, leaving 7 bases between them. Germline lookup yields CDR1 LNHDA and CDR2 SQIVND (reference sequence). The CDR3 nucleotides read TGTGCCAGTAGTATGGGGCCAAACACCGGGGAGCTGTTTTTT. Translating gives CASSMGPNTGELFF.

This rearrangement joins TRBV2 to TRBJ1-5; D might be TRBD1 (5 bases). This CDR3 has 15 residues. Germline V gives CDR1 SNHLY, CDR2 FYNNEI. V shed 7 bases and J shed 0 bases, with 13 bases lying between them. DNA of the CDR3: TGTGCCAGCACATTCGGCGGGGGTAGCAATCAGCCCCAGCATTTT. Translating it yields CASTFGGGSNQPQHF.

This rearrangement joins TRBV2 to TRBJ1-5; D is unresolved. V gave up 3 bases and J gave up 5 bases, with 5 bases separating them. In germline, CDR1 is SNHLY, CDR2 FYNNEI. The CDR3 consists of 12 residues. CDR3 amino acids: CASSDQDQPQHF. The DNA of the CDR3 is TGTGCCAGCAGTGATCAGGATCAGCCCCAGCATTTT.

The chain joins TRBV24-1 to TRBJ1-1; no definite D call. V lost 9 bases to trimming and J lost 3 bases, with 16 bases between them. Germline values: CDR1 KGHDR, CDR2 SFDVKD. The CDR3 is made up of 14 amino acids. The CDR3 region is CATSRSGEDTEAFF. The CDR3 DNA reads TGTGCCACCTCCCGGTCCGGGGAGGACACTGAAGCTTTCTTT.

In this sample, this clone is medium-sized. Other DNA sequences in this sample translate to the same CDR3. The chain employs TRBV7-9 and TRBJ2-1; maybe TRBD1 (5 bases). The CDR3 loop spans 15 amino acids. V lost 2 bases and J lost 2, with 10 bases in between. Germline loops: CDR1 SEHNR, CDR2 FQNEAQ (reference sequence). As DNA, the CDR3 is TGTGCCAGCAGCTTAACGCAGGGTACCTACAATGAGCAGTTCTTC. It is translated as CASSLTQGTYNEQFF.

The chain recombines TRBV7-2 with TRBJ2-2, with D maybe TRBD1 (5 bases). The CDR3 has 14 residues. CDR1 SGHTA and CDR2 FQGNSA come from the germline V gene. V shed 6 bases and J shed 0 bases, with 8 bases lying between them. DNA of the CDR3: TGTGCCAGCAGGTACAGGTCGAACACCGGGGAGCTGTTTTTT. This translates into CASRYRSNTGELFF.

The rearrangement uses TRBV19 and TRBJ2-7, with TRBD1 identical over 9 bases. Trimming at V came to 7 bases and at J to 7 bases, leaving 14 bases not matched to a gene. The CDR3 loop spans 15 amino acids. In germline, CDR1 is LNHDA, CDR2 SQIVND (reference sequence). Here the CDR3 DNA reads TGTGCCAGTAAGGGGGGAAGGACAGGGGCCGGGGAGCAGTACTTC. Protein: CASKGGRTGAGEQYF.

As DNA, the CDR3 is TGTGCCACCAGTGATTCCCGACAGGGAACCACTGAAGCTTTCTTT. This gives the protein CATSDSRQGTTEAFF. V usage is TRBV24-1 and J usage is TRBJ1-1; 7 bases match TRBD1. This CDR3 spans 15 amino acids. Per germline, CDR1 KGHDR and CDR2 SFDVKD. Unmatched junction bases numbered 6, after V lost 2 bases and J lost 4 bases.

The chain couples TRBV6-5 to TRBJ1-1; TRBD1 might be the D (6 bases). Trimming stripped 2 bases from V and 11 bases from J, with 15 bases between. The CDR3 consists of 13 residues. The germline CDR1 and CDR2 sequences are MNHEY and SVGAGI. CDR3 DNA: TGTGCCAGCAGTTACCCCCCCACAGGGTCGGCTTTCTTT. Protein sequence: CASSYPPTGSAFF.

The rearrangement joins TRBV5-4 to TRBJ2-1; 8 nucleotides match TRBD2. The CDR3 extends over 15 amino acids. The germline V gene encodes CDR1 SGHNT and CDR2 YYREEE (reference sequence). The V and J ends lost 4 bases and 6 bases, in that order; junction bases with no gene match: 9. The CDR3 loop is CASSVEAGGFNEQFF. As DNA, the CDR3 is TGTGCCAGCAGCGTCGAGGCGGGGGGTTTCAATGAGCAGTTCTTC.

The chain is built from TRBV10-1 and TRBJ2-3; possibly TRBD2 for D (5 bases). Germline values: CDR1 WNHNN, CDR2 SYGVQD (reference sequence). There are 16 residues in the CDR3. V dropped 0 bases and J dropped 0 bases, with 10 bases sitting between them. As DNA, the CDR3 is TGCGCCAGCAGTGAGTCGTTCCGGGGTAGCACAGATACGCAGTATTTT. Protein product: CASSESFRGSTDTQYF.

The chain uses TRBV27 and TRBJ2-2; D may be TRBD2 (5 bases). There are 16 residues in the CDR3. The ends were cut back, 3 bases at V and 6 bases at J, with 17 bases in the middle. CDR1 MNHEY and CDR2 SMNVEV come from the germline V gene (reference sequence). CDR3 coding DNA: TGTGCCAGCAGTTTTGGTTCCGGGATTATCTCCGGGGAGCTGTTTTTT. This sequence encodes CASSFGSGIISGELFF.

The chain has TRBV9 and TRBJ2-2; TRBD1 agrees at 8 bases. The ends lost 4 bases at V and 2 bases at J; junction bases unmatched: 7. Germline lookup yields CDR1 SGDLS and CDR2 YYNGEE. The CDR3 covers 16 residues. CDR3 protein: CASSLRGQGNTGELFF. DNA for the CDR3: TGTGCCAGCAGCCTGCGCGGACAGGGAAACACCGGGGAGCTGTTTTTT.

The V call is TRBV18, the J call TRBJ1-3; D is unresolved. The germline CDR1 and CDR2 sequences are KGHSH and LQKENI. Trimming cost V 3 bases and J 1 base, with 10 bases left between them. The CDR3 is 15 residues long. In DNA, the CDR3 is TGTGCCAGCTCACCGGGCAGCTGGTCTGGAAACACCATATATTTT. As protein: CASSPGSWSGNTIYF.

This chain links TRBV21-1 with TRBJ1-2. TRBV21-1 counts as a pseudogene. The CDR3 contains 17 residues. The CDR3 DNA reads TGTGCCAGCAGCAAGCGAGGGACTAATCCGTCTCGGTATGGCTACACCTTC. Residues: CASSKRGTNPSRYGYTF.

This sequence joins TRBV3-1 (or the pseudogene TRBV3-2) and TRBJ2-3; 8 positions agree with TRBD2. The length of the CDR3 is 14 residues. J was trimmed by 6 bases and V by 5 bases; bases with no gene match: 7. Germline V gives CDR1 LGHDT, CDR2 YNNKEL (reference sequence). The CDR3, as DNA: TGTGCCAGCAGCATCGGACTAGCTGTGGATACGCAGTATTTT. It codes for CASSIGLAVDTQYF.

The J gene is TRBJ2-2, the V gene TRBV7-9; TRBD2 matches at 11 bases. The CDR3 loop spans 13 amino acids. Germline loops: CDR1 SEHNR, CDR2 FQNEAQ (reference sequence). Trimming removed 6 bases from V and 7 bases from J; junction bases left unmatched: 1. The CDR3 DNA reads as TGTGCCAGCAGGACTAGCGGGGTCGGGGAGCTGTTTTTT. This sequence encodes CASRTSGVGELFF.

The chain uses TRBV5-4 and TRBJ2-2, with D unclear. Trimming shortened V by 3 bases and J by 2 bases, and 11 bases separated the two germline ends. Per the germline V gene, CDR1 is SGHNT and CDR2 is YYREEE (reference sequence). There are 15 residues in the CDR3. CDR3 protein: CASSSKQRNTGELFF. DNA of the CDR3: TGTGCCAGCAGCTCGAAACAACGCAACACCGGGGAGCTGTTTTTT.

The rearrangement joins TRBV9 to TRBJ2-1; weak D call: TRBD2 (6 bases). V lost 2 bases, J lost 3 bases, and 12 bases lay in between. Germline V CDR1 and CDR2: SGDLS, YYNGEE. This CDR3 is 15 amino acids long. The CDR3 DNA sequence: TGTGCCAGCAGCGTTGGCGGGGCTAACTACAATGAGCAGTTCTTC. This sequence encodes CASSVGGANYNEQFF.

This chain uses TRBV2 with TRBJ1-5; D gene ambiguous. This CDR3 spans 14 amino acids. Germline loops: CDR1 SNHLY, CDR2 FYNNEI. V gave up 4 bases and J gave up 4 bases, with 11 bases separating them. Here the CDR3 DNA reads TGTGCCAGCAGTGGGTATAGAGAAAATCAGCCCCAGCATTTT. Amino acids: CASSGYRENQPQHF.

The chain is built from TRBV19 and TRBJ2-2; 9 nucleotides agree with TRBD2. CDR3 length: 15 residues. Germline CDR1 is LNHDA and CDR2 is SQIVND (reference sequence). With V trimmed by 7 bases and J by 6 bases, 9 bases remained unmatched. In nucleotides, the CDR3 is TGTGCCAGTATCCGGGCACTAGCGGGTCCCGGGGAGCTGTTTTTT. It codes for CASIRALAGPGELFF.

The V call is TRBV25-1, the J call TRBJ2-7; TRBD2 matches 7 bases. The germline V gene encodes CDR1 MGHDK and CDR2 SYGVNS. The CDR3 is made up of 14 amino acids. Trimming cost V 1 base and J 9 bases; bases outside gene matches: 9. The CDR3 DNA follows: TGTGCCAGCAGTGAATGGGGGGGAACGTTCGGGCAGTACTTC. Its translation is CASSEWGGTFGQYF.

This clone was picked up a small number of times. The chain joins TRBV7-3 to TRBJ1-6; 7 bases line up with TRBD1. V gave up 5 bases and J gave up 9 bases; unmatched junction bases: 7. Germline assignment: CDR1 SGHTA and CDR2 FQGTGA. This CDR3 spans 14 amino acids. The CDR3 sequence is CASSKGGWGSPLHF. CDR3 coding DNA: TGTGCCAGCAGCAAAGGGGGCTGGGGTTCACCCCTCCACTTT.

The gene calls are TRBV20-1 and TRBJ1-6; the D is unclear. This CDR3 spans 16 amino acids. CDR1 and CDR2 (germline): DFQATT, SNEGSKA (reference sequence). Trimming pared 3 bases from V and 0 bases from J, leaving 12 bases between. The CDR3 sequence: CSASKAASSYNSPLHF. The CDR3 nucleotides are TGCAGTGCTAGTAAGGCAGCGAGCTCCTATAATTCACCCCTCCACTTT.